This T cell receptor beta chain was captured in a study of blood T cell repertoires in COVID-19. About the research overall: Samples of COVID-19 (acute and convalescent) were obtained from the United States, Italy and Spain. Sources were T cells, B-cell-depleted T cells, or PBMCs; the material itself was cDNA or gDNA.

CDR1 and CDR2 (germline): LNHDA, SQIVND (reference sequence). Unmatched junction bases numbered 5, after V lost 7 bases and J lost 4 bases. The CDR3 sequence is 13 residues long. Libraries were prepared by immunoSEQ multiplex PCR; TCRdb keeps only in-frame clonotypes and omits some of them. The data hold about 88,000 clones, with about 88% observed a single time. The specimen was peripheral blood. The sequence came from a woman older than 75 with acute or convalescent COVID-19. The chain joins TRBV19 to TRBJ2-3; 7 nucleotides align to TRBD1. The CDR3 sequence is CASTWQGADTQYF. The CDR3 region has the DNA TGTGCCAGTACCTGGCAGGGGGCAGATACGCAGTATTTT. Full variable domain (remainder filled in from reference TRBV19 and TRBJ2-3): DGGITQSPKYLFRKEGQNVTLSCEQNLNHDAMYWYRQDPGQGLRLIYYSQIVNDFQKGDIAEGYSVSREKKESFPLTVTSAQKNPTAFYLCASTWQGADTQYFGPGTRLTVL.